The 23 T cell receptor beta chains in this list originate from one sample, sequenced in a study of lymphopenia after photon versus proton radiotherapy. Libraries were prepared by immunoSEQ multiplex PCR; TCRdb keeps only in-frame clonotypes and omits some of them. Counted here are 160,000 or so clones, 70% to 90% occurring once; the ten biggest clones make up about 4.7%. Sample: peripheral blood, taken from a patient treated with photon-based radiotherapy. All receptors come from a man aged 45-65 years with gastric cancer.

This rearrangement joins TRBV11-1 to TRBJ2-1; 11 nucleotides line up with TRBD2. The CDR3 spans 15 residues. Trimming removed 2 bases from V and 5 bases from J; junction bases left unmatched: 2. Germline V CDR1 and CDR2: SGHAT, FQDESV (reference sequence). The CDR3: CASSLRGLADNEQFF. In nucleotides, the CDR3 is TGTGCCAGCAGCTTAAGGGGACTAGCGGACAATGAGCAGTTCTTC.

The chain has TRBV18 and TRBJ1-5, with 7 bases lining up with TRBD1. The CDR3 is made up of 15 amino acids. V lost 2 bases to trimming and J lost 1 base; unmatched junction nucleotides: 2. CDR1 is KGHSH and CDR2 is LQKENI in the germline V gene. CDR3 bases: TGTGCCAGCTCACCAGGGACAGAAAGCAATCAGCCCCAGCATTTT. It translates to CASSPGTESNQPQHF.

V gene TRBV28 combines with J gene TRBJ2-5; 7 bases line up with TRBD1. V was clipped by 8 bases and J by 4 bases; unmatched bases: 1. Germline V lookup: CDR1 MDHEN, CDR2 SYDVKM. This CDR3 is built from 11 residues. CDR3 DNA sequence: TGTGCCAGCCGGGACAGAGAGACCCAGTACTTC. Protein: CASRDRETQYF.

The rearrangement links TRBV7-9 to TRBJ2-1; 8 bases are a match to TRBD2. This CDR3 region has 16 residues. Germline CDR1 and CDR2: SEHNR and FQNEAQ (reference sequence). V lost 5 bases, J lost 0 bases, and 6 bases stayed unmatched. CDR3 amino acids: CASSPVAGSSYNEQFF. CDR3 DNA: TGTGCCAGCAGCCCAGTAGCGGGAAGCTCCTACAATGAGCAGTTCTTC.

This chain uses TRBV6-5 with TRBJ2-3; 7 nucleotides align to TRBD1. Germline values: CDR1 MNHEY, CDR2 SVGAGI. The CDR3 is 14 amino acids. The trim removed 6 bases at V and 0 bases at J, leaving 3 bases unmatched. The CDR3 sequence: CASRDRRSTDTQYF. The CDR3 DNA follows: TGTGCCAGCAGGGACAGGAGAAGCACAGATACGCAGTATTTT.

The gene calls are TRBV14 and TRBJ2-1; 9 nucleotides match TRBD1. The CDR3 consists of 17 residues. CDR1 is SGHDN and CDR2 is FVKESK in the germline V gene. Trimming at V came to 1 base and at J to 3 bases, leaving 7 bases not matched to a gene. The CDR3 bases are TGTGCCAGCAGCCAAGCTCCGGACAGGGGCTTCTACAATGAGCAGTTCTTC. This codes for CASSQAPDRGFYNEQFF.

The chain recombines TRBV2 with TRBJ2-7, with D possibly being TRBD1 (6 bases). The V end was cut by 4 bases, the J end by 2 bases, with 9 bases between. Germline CDR1 is SNHLY and CDR2 is FYNNEI. The CDR3 runs to 13 residues. The CDR3 coding sequence is TGTGCCAGCAGTGGGGACATCGCCTACGAGCAGTACTTC. Residues: CASSGDIAYEQYF.

The chain employs TRBV2 and TRBJ2-6; D possibly corresponds to TRBD1 (6 bases). The CDR3 is 15 amino acids. CDR1 SNHLY and CDR2 FYNNEI come from the germline V gene. V lost 5 bases, J lost 1 base, and 9 bases lay in between. CDR3 bases: TGTGCCAGCAGTCGGACAGATTCTGGGGCCAACGTCCTGACTTTC. Amino acids: CASSRTDSGANVLTF.

This rearrangement joins TRBV27 to TRBJ2-1; TRBD1 matches at 8 bases. Losses at the gene ends were 5 bases for V and 5 bases for J; bases not matched to a gene: 11. This CDR3 is built from 16 residues. Looked up from germline, CDR1 is MNHEY and CDR2 is SMNVEV (reference sequence). The CDR3 sequence is CASSAGQGRINNEQFF. The CDR3 DNA is TGTGCCAGCAGTGCCGGACAGGGCAGAATTAACAATGAGCAGTTCTTC.

The genes are TRBV2 and TRBJ1-6; D gene unclear. The germline CDR1 and CDR2 sequences are SNHLY and FYNNEI. CDR3 size: 13 residues. The V end was cut by 3 bases, the J end by 10 bases, with 10 bases between. The CDR3 is CASSDAGNSPLHF. The CDR3 coding sequence is TGTGCCAGCAGTGATGCCGGGAACTCACCCCTCCACTTT.

The rearrangement uses TRBV6-5 and TRBJ2-5; 7 positions agree with TRBD1. With V trimmed by 6 bases and J by 5 bases, 6 bases remained unmatched. Germline CDR1 MNHEY, CDR2 SVGAGI. The CDR3 has 13 amino acids. The CDR3 region has the DNA TGTGCCAGCAGAACGACAGGGACGGAGACCCAGTACTTC. It specifies CASRTTGTETQYF.

This sequence joins TRBV2 and TRBJ1-2; the match to TRBD1 covers 9 bases. V gave up 6 bases and J gave up 4 bases; unmatched junction bases: 3. CDR1 SNHLY and CDR2 FYNNEI come from the germline V gene. CDR3 length: 13 residues. CDR3 residues: CASSGTGPYGYTF. The CDR3 DNA follows: TGTGCCAGCAGCGGGACAGGGCCCTATGGCTACACCTTC.

V and J are TRBV5-1 and TRBJ2-7; D remains unclear. Trimming left V 4 bases short and J 4 bases short, with 12 bases between. The CDR3 sequence is 13 residues long. Germline V lookup: CDR1 SGHRS, CDR2 YFSETQ. Written as DNA, the CDR3 is TGCGCCAGCAGCCCGACCCCGGAGTACGAGCAGTACTTC. It encodes CASSPTPEYEQYF.

The genes are TRBV27 and TRBJ2-5, with 11 positions matching TRBD1. Trimming at V came to 2 bases and at J to 3 bases, leaving 5 bases not matched to a gene. This CDR3 region has 16 residues. Germline assignment: CDR1 MNHEY and CDR2 SMNVEV (reference sequence). The CDR3 DNA reads as TGTGCCAGCAGTTTAGGACAGGGGGCTGGGGAAGAGACCCAGTACTTC. This encodes CASSLGQGAGEETQYF.

V and J are TRBV5-1 and TRBJ2-1; tentatively, D is TRBD1 (5 bases). V was trimmed by 4 bases and J by 0 bases, leaving 14 bases between them. CDR1 is SGHRS and CDR2 is YFSETQ in the germline V gene. The CDR3 is 16 residues long. This chain's CDR3 is CASSPDGQGSYNEQFF. The CDR3, as DNA: TGCGCCAGCAGCCCGGATGGGCAGGGCTCCTACAATGAGCAGTTCTTC.

J is TRBJ1-1 and V is TRBV7-9; unclear D gene. CDR3 length: 13 residues. Deletions cut 5 bases from V and 6 bases from J, with 13 bases between. CDR1 is SEHNR, CDR2 FQNEAQ, per germline (reference sequence). The CDR3 sequence is CASSQLVVAEAFF. The DNA for the CDR3 is TGTGCCAGCAGCCAATTAGTGGTCGCTGAAGCTTTCTTT.

This clone is a singleton in its sample. V usage is TRBV30 and J usage is TRBJ2-4; D gene unclear. The germline CDR1 and CDR2 sequences are GTSNPN and SVGIG (reference sequence). The ends were cut back, 2 bases at V and 8 bases at J, with 13 bases in the middle. The CDR3 is 13 amino acids. CDR3 sequence reads: CAWSPIMGYIQYF. The CDR3 region has the DNA TGTGCCTGGAGTCCCATCATGGGGTACATTCAGTACTTC.

This rearrangement joins TRBV2 to TRBJ2-3; tentatively, D is TRBD1 (6 bases). This CDR3 is built from 18 residues. The germline V and J ends were trimmed by 2 bases and 6 bases, with 24 bases remaining between them. Germline assignment: CDR1 SNHLY and CDR2 FYNNEI. CDR3: CASSELRTEGVLKDTQYF. CDR3 bases: TGTGCCAGCAGTGAATTAAGGACAGAGGGCGTCCTGAAGGATACGCAGTATTTT. Together with reference TRBV2 and TRBJ2-3, the CDR3 gives the full variable domain: EPEVTQTPSHQVTQMGQEVILRCVPISNHLYFYWYRQILGQKVEFLVSFYNNEISEKSEIFDDQFSVERPDGSNFTLKIRSTKLEDSAMYFCASSELRTEGVLKDTQYFGPGTRLTVL.

The V and J genes are TRBV18 and TRBJ2-7; 10 nucleotides match TRBD1. Germline loops: CDR1 KGHSH, CDR2 LQKENI. CDR3 length: 13 amino acids. The junction had 2 bases not matched to a gene; V was cut back by 5 bases and J by 4 bases. CDR3 coding DNA: TGTGCCAGCTCAACGGACAGGGGGTACGAGCAGTACTTC. It encodes CASSTDRGYEQYF.

The rearrangement joins TRBV25-1 to TRBJ1-4; a weak D match, TRBD1 (6 bases). This CDR3 region has 14 residues. With 5 bases removed from V and 6 bases from J, the gap between germline ends came to 13 bases. CDR1 is MGHDK, CDR2 SYGVNS, per germline. Here the CDR3 DNA reads TGTGCCAGCAGTAGGACAGAGGAGTATGAAAAACTGTTTTTT. Translation gives CASSRTEEYEKLFF.

The chain combines TRBV10-3 with TRBJ1-2, with 9 bases that match TRBD1. Germline loops: CDR1 ENHRY, CDR2 SYGVKD. Trimming removed 10 bases from V and 0 bases from J; junction bases left unmatched: 9. This CDR3 has 15 amino acids. The CDR3 loop is CATGTGTEANYGYTF. As DNA, the CDR3 is TGTGCCACCGGGACAGGGACGGAAGCTAACTATGGCTACACCTTC.

This rearrangement joins TRBV30 to TRBJ2-2, with no clear D. The CDR3 loop spans 11 amino acids. In germline, CDR1 is GTSNPN, CDR2 SVGIG (reference sequence). Deletions cut 1 base from V and 7 bases from J, with 4 bases between. This chain's CDR3 is CAWSAGGELFF. CDR3 bases: TGTGCCTGGAGTGCGGGCGGGGAGCTGTTTTTT.

The rearrangement uses TRBV29-1 and TRBJ1-2, with D perhaps TRBD1 (5 bases). Looked up from germline, CDR1 is SQVTM and CDR2 is ANQGSEA. This CDR3 has 11 residues. The V end was cut by 4 bases, the J end by 8 bases, with 11 bases between. In DNA, the CDR3 is TGCAGCGTTGGGGGGGTAGAGGGCTACACCTTC. Protein: CSVGGVEGYTF.